This is a list of T cell receptor beta chains from one sample in a study of T cells in Graves' hyperthyroidism and ophthalmopathy. One entry per CDR3 protein results from TCRdb running MiXCR on the multiplex PCR reads. Of about 460,000 distinct CDR3 sequences listed, under 25% are singletons. The sequenced material came from blood. All receptors derive from a woman aged 65 to 85 with Graves' ophthalmopathy. Each CDR3 is given with its conserved first and last residue. D genes are given only for firm matches. The size of a clone is reported for some rows only, either as once, few or many, or as a class for expanded clones.

clone size	V gene	D gene	J gene	CDR3 DNA	CDR3 protein
few	TRBV5-1	TRBD1	TRBJ2-7	TGCGCCACTCGGACAGGGGGTCGCGACGAGCAGTACTTC	CATRTGGRDEQYF
-	TRBV12-3/TRBV12-4	-	TRBJ2-1	TGTGCCAGCAGTTTTTCATTTGGACAGTCACATGAGCAGTTCTTC	CASSFSFGQSHEQFF
few	TRBV7-2	TRBD1	TRBJ2-1	TGTGCCAGCAGCTTGGAGGGGACAGGGACTTATGTTGAGCAGTTCTTC	CASSLEGTGTYVEQFF
-	TRBV5-1	-	TRBJ1-6	TGTGCCAGCAGCCGGGGTGGAGCGGCCTTCTATAATTCACCCCTCCACTTT	CASSRGGAAFYNSPLHF
few	TRBV20-1	-	TRBJ2-5	TGCAGTGCTAGAGGAGAAAGGAGCCAAGAGACCCAGTACTTC	CSARGERSQETQYF
-	TRBV7-2	TRBD2	TRBJ2-6	TGTGCCAGCAGCTTTCTAGCGGGGGGGACGGGGGCCAACGTCCTGACTTTC	CASSFLAGGTGANVLTF
few	TRBV3-1	-	TRBJ2-2	TGTGCCAGCAGCCAAGAAGATCCAGCGGCCAAGCTTTACACCGGGGAGCTGTTTTTT	CASSQEDPAAKLYTGELFF
many	TRBV27	-	TRBJ1-5	TGTGCCAGCAGTCCGACGTGGGCAGGGGCGAATCAGCCCCAGCATTTT	CASSPTWAGANQPQHF
-	TRBV20-1	TRBD1	TRBJ1-1	TGCAGTGCTAGATGGGACAGGGGTGCTTTCTTT	CSARWDRGAFF
-	TRBV5-1	TRBD2	TRBJ2-2	TGCGCCAGCAGCTCTCAGGGGACTAGCGGGGAGCTGTTTTTT	CASSSQGTSGELFF
-	TRBV11-3	TRBD1	TRBJ2-5	TGTGCCAGCAGCACCCACAGGGGTGCGGAGACCCAGTACTTC	CASSTHRGAETQYF
few	TRBV10-3	TRBD2	TRBJ2-1	TGTGCCATCAGTGGTAGCGGGAGTCGGCAGTTCTTC	CAISGSGSRQFF
-	TRBV12-3/TRBV12-4	-	TRBJ1-1	TGTGCCAGCAGTTTATCCCGATTGGCTTTCTTT	CASSLSRLAFF
few	TRBV19	TRBD1	TRBJ2-7	TGTGCCAGTAGTATAGGGGGTGAGACAGGGGCAAGCTACGAGCAGTACTTC	CASSIGGETGASYEQYF
-	TRBV20-1	-	TRBJ2-1	TGCAGTGCTAGAGTGGGGGCCCTCCGCGGTGAGCAGTTCTTC	CSARVGALRGEQFF
-	TRBV28	-	TRBJ2-7	TGTGCCAGCAGTCCGCCGTCGGGGAGACCAAAGCAGTACTTC	CASSPPSGRPKQYF
-	TRBV19	TRBD1	TRBJ2-5	TGTGCCAGTATGGACAGGAACCAAGAGACCCAGTACTTC	CASMDRNQETQYF
-	TRBV20-1	-	TRBJ2-7	TGCAGTGCGGTGGGGAGCTACGAGCAGTACTTC	CSAVGSYEQYF
few	TRBV24-1	-	TRBJ2-2	TGTGCCACCAAGTCAGCTAGGGGGTCCACCGGGGAGCTGTTTTTT	CATKSARGSTGELFF
few	TRBV3-1	TRBD1	TRBJ1-3	TGTGCCAGCAGCCAAGGACAGGGCTCTGGAAACACCATATATTTT	CASSQGQGSGNTIYF
few	TRBV29-1	TRBD1	TRBJ2-7	TGCAGCGTTAGCCAGGGACAGACCTACGAGCAGTACTTC	CSVSQGQTYEQYF
-	TRBV12-5	-	TRBJ2-2	TGTGCTAGTGGTTTGGTACAAGGACTCAACACCGGGGAGCTGTTTTTT	CASGLVQGLNTGELFF
-	TRBV20-1	TRBD2	TRBJ2-1	TGCAGTGCTAGAGATCCACGGGGCGGGAGACGTTCCTACAATGAGCAGTTCTTC	CSARDPRGGRRSYNEQFF
-	TRBV3-1	-	TRBJ2-7	TGTGCCAGCAGCCCAGAACGGCGGTATGGGGCCTACGAGCAGTACTTC	CASSPERRYGAYEQYF